The 3 T cell receptor beta chains below come from one sample, sequenced in a study of blood T cell repertoires in COVID-19. Generated by immunoSEQ multiplex PCR, the TCRdb table keeps only in-frame clones and is missing some. Among some 140,000 clones listed, about 80% were seen once. The specimen was peripheral blood. All receptors derive from a man in his fifties or sixties with acute or convalescent COVID-19.

This chain joins TRBV30 and TRBJ1-3; D not certain. This CDR3 region has 14 residues. The V gene lost 0 bases and the J gene lost 3 bases, with 9 bases spanning the gap. The germline V gene has CDR1 GTSNPN and CDR2 SVGIG (reference sequence). The DNA for the CDR3 is TGTGCCTGGAGTGTACGAGGGAATGGAAACACCATATATTTT. Amino acid sequence: CAWSVRGNGNTIYF. The variable domain in full, completed from reference TRBV30 and TRBJ1-3, reads SQTIHQWPATLVQPVGSPLSLECTVEGTSNPNLYWYRQAAGRGLQLLFYSVGIGQISSEVPQNLSASRPQDRQFILSSKKLLLSDSGFYLCAWSVRGNGNTIYFGEGSWLTVV.

V and J are TRBV19 and TRBJ1-2; the match to TRBD1 covers 9 bases. This CDR3 has 16 amino acids. Germline lookup yields CDR1 LNHDA and CDR2 SQIVND (reference sequence). Trimming removed 7 bases from V and 2 bases from J; junction bases left unmatched: 11. The CDR3 loop reads CASKPTGQGSNYGYTF. In nucleotides, the CDR3 is TGTGCCAGTAAGCCCACCGGACAGGGGTCGAACTATGGCTACACCTTC.

This chain joins TRBV2 and TRBJ1-2, with 9 nucleotides matching TRBD1. Germline trimming cut 6 bases from V and 8 bases from J; bases unmatched to any gene: 7. Looked up from germline, CDR1 is SNHLY and CDR2 is FYNNEI. This CDR3 spans 13 amino acids. The CDR3: CASRYRTGVGYTF. The DNA of the CDR3 is TGTGCCAGCAGATATAGGACAGGGGTCGGCTACACCTTC.